This T cell receptor beta chain was retrieved from a study of T cell changes during pregnancy in multiple sclerosis. Measured with immunoSEQ multiplex PCR; TCRdb has only the in-frame clones, and not every one. The table lists under 50,000 clones, over 80% of them singletons. CDR1 is SEHNR and CDR2 is FQNEAQ in the germline V gene (reference sequence). The CDR3 has 15 residues. Trimming took 1 base from V and 1 from J, leaving 11 bases between them. The receptor was isolated from a female donor with multiple sclerosis, enrolled in a pregnancy study. The sample here was CD8+ T cells from peripheral blood mononuclear cells, taken before pregnancy. V gene TRBV7-9 combines with J gene TRBJ2-7; tentative D call: TRBD2 (6 bases). DNA for the CDR3: TGTGCCAGCAGCTTAGTTGGGACTGGGTCCTACGAGCAGTACTTC. Translation gives CASSLVGTGSYEQYF.